This T cell receptor beta chain was sequenced for a study of blood T cell repertoires in COVID-19. Study-level information: The samples span acute and convalescent COVID-19 from the United States, Italy and Spain. PBMCs, B-cell-depleted T cells, or T cells were the source of the cDNA or gDNA that made up the material.

In the authors' methods: By means of reference gene primer amplification, nucleated cell counts were estimated. Data came from immunoSEQ multiplex PCR; TCRdb stores just in-frame clones and leaves some out. V, J and clone size were drawn from that table, and D and trimming were deduced from the DNA. The sample has over 50,000 clones, about 90% seen once. Trimming removed 5 bases from V and 0 bases from J; junction bases left unmatched: 8. CDR3 size: 17 residues. Germline CDR1 reads SGHVS; CDR2 reads FQNEAQ. The chain employs TRBV7-8 and TRBJ2-2; 8 nucleotides line up with TRBD2. This TCR came from a man aged 60 to 69 with acute or convalescent COVID-19. The sequenced sample consisted of peripheral blood. The CDR3 loop reads CASSPPGGTANTGELFF. DNA for the CDR3: TGTGCCAGCAGCCCCCCGGGGGGGACCGCGAACACCGGGGAGCTGTTTTTT.